What follows describes a single T cell receptor beta chain. The antigen remains undetermined. These gene names are mouse names. Sequencing ends 1 residue short of the CDR3 end; the germline J gene provides the rest. Assay: immunoSEQ multiplex PCR; the TCRdb copy retains only in-frame clones and omits some. In the table there are approximately 5,000 clones, approximately 50% of which are singletons. As to time point: mouse harvest day 7 after allogeneic transplant. The graft held 10^6 splenic CD5+ T cells and 10^7 T-cell-depleted bone marrow cells. Tissues came from B6→BALB/c major-mismatch GVHD mice at day 7 or 14. The data stem from a study of tissue T cells after allogeneic stem cell transplantation. Study results and limitations: Anatomically similar tissues had similar TCR repertoires within each patient.

V shed 5 bases, J shed 0 bases, and the junction held 4 bases outside the gene matches. Per germline, CDR1 LGHNA and CDR2 YNLKQL (reference sequence). This CDR3 region has 14 residues. This clonotype was sampled from a female BALB/c mouse given C57BL/6 T cells with graft-versus-host disease after an allogeneic hematopoietic cell transplant. V and J are TRBV5 and TRBJ2-7; TRBD1 aligns across 7 bases. Sequencing used gut tissue. The CDR3 protein is CASSSRDSSYEQYF. The sequenced CDR3 bases are TGTGCCAGCAGCTCCCGGGACAGCTCCTATGAACAGTAC.